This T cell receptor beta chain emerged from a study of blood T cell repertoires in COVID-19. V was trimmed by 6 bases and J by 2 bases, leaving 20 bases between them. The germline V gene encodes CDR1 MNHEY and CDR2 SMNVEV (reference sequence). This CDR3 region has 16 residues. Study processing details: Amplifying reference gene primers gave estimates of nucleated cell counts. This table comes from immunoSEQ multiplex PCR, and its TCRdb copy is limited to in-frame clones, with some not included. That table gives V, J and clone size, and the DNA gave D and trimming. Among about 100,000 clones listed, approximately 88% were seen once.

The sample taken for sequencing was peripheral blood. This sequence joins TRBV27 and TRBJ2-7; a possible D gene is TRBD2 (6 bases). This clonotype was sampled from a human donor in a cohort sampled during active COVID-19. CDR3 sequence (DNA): TGTGCCAGCAGCGCCTCTCCGAGGAGGGCCGCCTACGAGCAGTACTTC. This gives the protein CASSASPRRAAYEQYF.